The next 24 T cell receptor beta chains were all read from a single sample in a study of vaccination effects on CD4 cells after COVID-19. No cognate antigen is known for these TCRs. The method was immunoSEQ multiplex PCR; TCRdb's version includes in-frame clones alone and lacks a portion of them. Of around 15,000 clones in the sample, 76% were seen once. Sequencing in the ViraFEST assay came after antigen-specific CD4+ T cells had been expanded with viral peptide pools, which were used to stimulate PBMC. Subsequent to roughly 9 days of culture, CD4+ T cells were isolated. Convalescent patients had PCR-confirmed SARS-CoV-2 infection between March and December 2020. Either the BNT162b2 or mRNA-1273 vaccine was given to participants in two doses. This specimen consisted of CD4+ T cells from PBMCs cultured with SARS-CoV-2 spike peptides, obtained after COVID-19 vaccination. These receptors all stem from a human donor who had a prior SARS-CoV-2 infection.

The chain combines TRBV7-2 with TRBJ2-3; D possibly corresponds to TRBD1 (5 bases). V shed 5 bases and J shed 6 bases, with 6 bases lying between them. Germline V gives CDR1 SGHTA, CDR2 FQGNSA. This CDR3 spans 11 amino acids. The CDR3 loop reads CASSNRDTQYF. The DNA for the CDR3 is TGTGCCAGCAGCAACAGGGATACGCAGTATTTT.

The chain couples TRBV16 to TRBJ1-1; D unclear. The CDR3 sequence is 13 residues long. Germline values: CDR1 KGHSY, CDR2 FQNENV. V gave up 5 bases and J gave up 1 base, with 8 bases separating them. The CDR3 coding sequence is TGTGCCAGCAGCTCACAATCGAACACTGAAGCTTTCTTT. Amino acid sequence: CASSSQSNTEAFF.

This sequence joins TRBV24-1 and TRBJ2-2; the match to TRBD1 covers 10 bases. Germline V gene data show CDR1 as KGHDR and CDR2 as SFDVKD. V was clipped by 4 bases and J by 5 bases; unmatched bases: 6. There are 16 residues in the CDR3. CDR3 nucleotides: TGTGCCACCAGTGAAGCGGGACAGGGGCGAACCGGGGAGCTGTTTTTT. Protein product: CATSEAGQGRTGELFF.

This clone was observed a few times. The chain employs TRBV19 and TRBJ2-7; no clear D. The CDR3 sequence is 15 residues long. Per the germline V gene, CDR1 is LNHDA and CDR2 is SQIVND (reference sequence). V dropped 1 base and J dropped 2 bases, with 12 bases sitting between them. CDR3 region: CASSIVGSFAYEQYF. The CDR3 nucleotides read TGTGCCAGTAGTATAGTAGGCAGCTTTGCCTACGAGCAGTACTTC.

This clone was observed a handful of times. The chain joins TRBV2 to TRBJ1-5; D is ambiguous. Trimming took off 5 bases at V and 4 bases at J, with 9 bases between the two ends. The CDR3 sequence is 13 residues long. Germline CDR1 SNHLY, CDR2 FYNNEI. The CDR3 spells CASSNWANQPQHF. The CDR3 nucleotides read TGTGCCAGCAGTAATTGGGCAAATCAGCCCCAGCATTTT.

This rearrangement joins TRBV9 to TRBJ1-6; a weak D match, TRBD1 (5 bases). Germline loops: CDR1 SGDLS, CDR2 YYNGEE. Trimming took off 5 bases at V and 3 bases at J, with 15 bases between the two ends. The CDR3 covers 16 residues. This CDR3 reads CASSGSGAGYNSPLHF. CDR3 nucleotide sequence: TGTGCCAGCAGTGGTAGTGGGGCTGGCTATAATTCACCCCTCCACTTT.

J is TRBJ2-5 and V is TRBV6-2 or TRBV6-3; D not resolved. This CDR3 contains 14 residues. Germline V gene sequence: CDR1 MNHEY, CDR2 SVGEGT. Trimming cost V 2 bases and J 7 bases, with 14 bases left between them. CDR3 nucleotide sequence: TGTGCCAGCAGTTACGGGTTAAAGGAGCGGACCCAGTACTTC. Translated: CASSYGLKERTQYF.

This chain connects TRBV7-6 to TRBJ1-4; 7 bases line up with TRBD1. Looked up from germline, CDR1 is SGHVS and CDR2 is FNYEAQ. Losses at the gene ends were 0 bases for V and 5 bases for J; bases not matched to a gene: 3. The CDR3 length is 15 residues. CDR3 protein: CASSLAGQRNEKLFF. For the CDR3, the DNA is TGTGCCAGCAGCTTAGCGGGACAGAGAAATGAAAAACTGTTTTTT.

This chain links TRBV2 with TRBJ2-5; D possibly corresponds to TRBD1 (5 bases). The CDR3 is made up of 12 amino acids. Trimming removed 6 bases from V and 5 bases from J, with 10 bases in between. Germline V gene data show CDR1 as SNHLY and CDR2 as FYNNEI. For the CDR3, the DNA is TGTGCCAGCAGCAGGGTTAGGGAGACCCAGTACTTC. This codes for CASSRVRETQYF.

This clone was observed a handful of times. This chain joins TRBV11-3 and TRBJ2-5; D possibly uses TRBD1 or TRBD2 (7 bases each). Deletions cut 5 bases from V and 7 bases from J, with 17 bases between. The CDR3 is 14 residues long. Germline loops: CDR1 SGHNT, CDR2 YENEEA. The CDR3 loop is CASSPGGGDGTQYF. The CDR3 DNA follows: TGTGCCAGCAGCCCAGGGGGGGGAGATGGGACCCAGTACTTC.

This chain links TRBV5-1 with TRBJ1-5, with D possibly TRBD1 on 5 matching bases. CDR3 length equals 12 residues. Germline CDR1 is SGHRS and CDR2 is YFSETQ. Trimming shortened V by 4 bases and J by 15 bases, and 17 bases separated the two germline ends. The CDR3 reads CASSPGGGPWHF. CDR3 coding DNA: TGCGCCAGCAGCCCCGGGGGGGGACCATGGCATTTT. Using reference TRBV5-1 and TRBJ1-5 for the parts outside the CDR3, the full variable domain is KAGVTQTPRYLIKTRGQQVTLSCSPISGHRSVSWYQQTPGQGLQFLFEYFSETQRNKGNFPGRFSGRQFSNSRSEMNVSTLELGDSALYLCASSPGGGPWHFGDGTRLSIL.

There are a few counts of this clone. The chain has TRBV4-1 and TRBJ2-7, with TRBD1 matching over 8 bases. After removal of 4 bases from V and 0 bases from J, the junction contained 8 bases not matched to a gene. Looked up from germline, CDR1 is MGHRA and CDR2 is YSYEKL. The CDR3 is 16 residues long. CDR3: CASSPHGGTGSYEQYF. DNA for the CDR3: TGCGCCAGCAGCCCCCACGGCGGGACAGGCTCCTACGAGCAGTACTTC.

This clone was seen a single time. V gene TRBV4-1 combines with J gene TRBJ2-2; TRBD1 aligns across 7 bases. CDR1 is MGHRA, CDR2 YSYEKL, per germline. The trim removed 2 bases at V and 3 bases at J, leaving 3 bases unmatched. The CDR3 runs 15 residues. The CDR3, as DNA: TGCGCCAGCAGCCAACCTGGGACAGACACCGGGGAGCTGTTTTTT. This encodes CASSQPGTDTGELFF.

In DNA, the CDR3 is TGTGCCAGCAGCTTGATGGGGGAGGGCCTCTATGAGCAGTTCTTC. Amino acids: CASSLMGEGLYEQFF. V usage is TRBV5-4 and J usage is TRBJ2-1; 7 bases map to TRBD2. Germline loops: CDR1 SGHNT, CDR2 YYREEE (reference sequence). The CDR3 is 15 amino acids. Trimming cost V 1 base and J 8 bases; bases outside gene matches: 9.

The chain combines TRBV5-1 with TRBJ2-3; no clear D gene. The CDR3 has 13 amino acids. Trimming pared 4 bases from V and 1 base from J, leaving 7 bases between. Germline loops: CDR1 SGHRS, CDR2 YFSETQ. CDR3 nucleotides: TGCGCCAGCAGCATCGTGGGCACAGATACGCAGTATTTT. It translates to CASSIVGTDTQYF. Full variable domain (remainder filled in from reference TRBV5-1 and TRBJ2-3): KAGVTQTPRYLIKTRGQQVTLSCSPISGHRSVSWYQQTPGQGLQFLFEYFSETQRNKGNFPGRFSGRQFSNSRSEMNVSTLELGDSALYLCASSIVGTDTQYFGPGTRLTVL.

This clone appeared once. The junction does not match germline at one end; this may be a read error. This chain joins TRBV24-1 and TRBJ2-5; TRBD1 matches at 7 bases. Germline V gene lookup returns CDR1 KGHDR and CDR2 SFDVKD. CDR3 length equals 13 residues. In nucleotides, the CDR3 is TGTGCCACCAAAAGGACAGGAATAGAGAGCCAGTACTTC. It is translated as CATKRTGIESQYF.

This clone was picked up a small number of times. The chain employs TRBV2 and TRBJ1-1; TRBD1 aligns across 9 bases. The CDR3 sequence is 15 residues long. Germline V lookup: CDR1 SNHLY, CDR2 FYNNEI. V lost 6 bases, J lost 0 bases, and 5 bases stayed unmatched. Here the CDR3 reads CASRDRGYLNTEAFF. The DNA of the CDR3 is TGTGCCAGCAGGGACAGGGGCTATTTGAACACTGAAGCTTTCTTT.

The CDR3 region is CSVDRGVGEQFF. For the CDR3, the DNA is TGCAGCGTTGATAGAGGGGTTGGTGAGCAGTTCTTC. The chain combines TRBV29-1 with TRBJ2-1, with D perhaps being TRBD1 or TRBD2 (5 bases each). The CDR3 is made up of 12 amino acids. V was trimmed by 3 bases and J by 9 bases, leaving 12 bases between them. Germline CDR1 is SQVTM and CDR2 is ANQGSEA.

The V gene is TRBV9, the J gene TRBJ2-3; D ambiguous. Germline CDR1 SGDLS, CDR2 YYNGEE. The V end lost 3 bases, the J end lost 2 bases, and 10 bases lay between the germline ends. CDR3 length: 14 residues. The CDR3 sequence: CASSGVATTDTQYF. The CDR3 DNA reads TGTGCCAGCAGCGGGGTGGCAACCACAGATACGCAGTATTTT.

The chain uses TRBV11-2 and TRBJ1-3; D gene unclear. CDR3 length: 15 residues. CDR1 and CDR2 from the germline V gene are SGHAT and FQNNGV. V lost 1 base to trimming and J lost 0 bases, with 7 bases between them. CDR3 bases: TGTGCCAGCAGCTTAGTAGGGAGCTCTGGAAACACCATATATTTT. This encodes CASSLVGSSGNTIYF.

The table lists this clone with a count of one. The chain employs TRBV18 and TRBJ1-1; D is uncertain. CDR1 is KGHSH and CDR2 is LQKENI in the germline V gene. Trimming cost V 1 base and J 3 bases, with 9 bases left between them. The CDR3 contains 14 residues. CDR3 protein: CASSPQGFDTEAFF. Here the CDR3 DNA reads TGTGCCAGCTCACCACAGGGCTTTGACACTGAAGCTTTCTTT.

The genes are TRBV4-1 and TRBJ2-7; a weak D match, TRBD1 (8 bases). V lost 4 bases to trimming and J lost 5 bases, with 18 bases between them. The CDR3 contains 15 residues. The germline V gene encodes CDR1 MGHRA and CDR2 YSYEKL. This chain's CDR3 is CASSRGGRGQDEQYF. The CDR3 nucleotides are TGCGCCAGCAGCCGGGGGGGCAGGGGGCAAGACGAGCAGTACTTC.

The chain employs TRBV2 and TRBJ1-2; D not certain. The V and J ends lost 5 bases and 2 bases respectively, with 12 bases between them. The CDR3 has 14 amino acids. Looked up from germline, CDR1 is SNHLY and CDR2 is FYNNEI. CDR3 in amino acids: CASSPRTGNYGYTF. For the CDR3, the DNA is TGTGCCAGCAGTCCCCGGACGGGAAACTATGGCTACACCTTC.

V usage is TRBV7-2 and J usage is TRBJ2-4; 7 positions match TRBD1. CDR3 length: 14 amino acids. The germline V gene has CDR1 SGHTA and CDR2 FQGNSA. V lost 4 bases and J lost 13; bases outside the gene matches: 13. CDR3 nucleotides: TGTGCCAGCAGCTCATACCGGGACAGCCCCATCCAGTACTTC. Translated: CASSSYRDSPIQYF.